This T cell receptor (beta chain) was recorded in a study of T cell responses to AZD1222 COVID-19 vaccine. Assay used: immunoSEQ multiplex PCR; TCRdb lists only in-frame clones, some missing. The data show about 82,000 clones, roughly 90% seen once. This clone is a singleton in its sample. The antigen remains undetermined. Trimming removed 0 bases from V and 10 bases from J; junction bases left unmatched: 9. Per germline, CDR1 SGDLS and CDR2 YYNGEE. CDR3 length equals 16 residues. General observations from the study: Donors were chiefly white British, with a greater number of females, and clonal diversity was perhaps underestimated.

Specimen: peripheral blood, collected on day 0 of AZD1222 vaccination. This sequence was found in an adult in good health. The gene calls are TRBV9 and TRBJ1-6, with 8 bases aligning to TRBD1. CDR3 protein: CASSVVPQGGWSPLHF. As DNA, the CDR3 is TGTGCCAGCAGCGTAGTCCCACAGGGGGGATGGTCACCCCTCCACTTT.